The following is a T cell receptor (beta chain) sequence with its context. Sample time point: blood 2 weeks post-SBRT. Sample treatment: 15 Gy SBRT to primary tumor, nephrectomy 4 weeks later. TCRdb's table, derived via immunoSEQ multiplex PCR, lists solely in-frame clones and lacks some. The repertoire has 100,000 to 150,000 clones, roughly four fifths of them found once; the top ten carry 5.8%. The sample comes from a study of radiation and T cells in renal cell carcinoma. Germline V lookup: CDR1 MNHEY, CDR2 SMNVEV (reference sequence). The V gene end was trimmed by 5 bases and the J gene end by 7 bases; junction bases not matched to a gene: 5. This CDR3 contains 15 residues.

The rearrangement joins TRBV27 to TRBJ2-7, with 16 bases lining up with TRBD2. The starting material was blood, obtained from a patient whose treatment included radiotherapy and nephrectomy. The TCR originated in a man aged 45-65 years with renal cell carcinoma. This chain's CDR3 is CASSRGTSGREEQYF. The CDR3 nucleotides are TGTGCCAGCAGTCGCGGGACTAGCGGGAGGGAAGAGCAGTACTTC.